The 21 T cell receptor beta chains listed next were all sequenced from one sample in a study of Ad26.COV2.S vaccination and SARS-CoV-2 variants. Regarding treatment: 19 received Ad26.COV2.S at low or high dose, single or two shots; 5 received placebo; per-sample allocation not given. Collection of samples fell on day 63 after the first vaccine or placebo injection. The repertoire was sequenced with immunoSEQ multiplex PCR; TCRdb's copy has only in-frame clones and lacks some. The repertoire includes around 300,000 clones, less than 90% of them detected once, and 9.5% to 12% sits in the top ten. The source was peripheral blood, collected in a trial of Ad26.COV2.S vaccine versus placebo. Receptors originate from a person between 18 and 65 years old who received the Ad26.COV2.S COVID-19 vaccine or a placebo.

The CDR3 DNA sequence: TGTGCCAGCAGCACAGGGTCGGCGGCCCAAGAGACCCAGTACTTC. Protein product: CASSTGSAAQETQYF. This sequence joins TRBV3-1 (or the pseudogene TRBV3-2) and TRBJ2-5, with D tentatively TRBD1 (6 bases). Germline V CDR1 and CDR2: LGHDT, YNNKEL (reference sequence). This CDR3 is 15 amino acids long. Trimming removed 5 bases from V and 1 base from J, with 14 bases in between.

The rearrangement links TRBV6-5 to TRBJ1-2; 7 positions match TRBD1. The V gene's germline CDR1 is MNHEY and CDR2 SVGAGI. J was trimmed by 4 bases and V by 5 bases; bases with no gene match: 10. The CDR3 has 15 amino acids. The CDR3 spells CASSRETGTPYGYTF. The CDR3 DNA reads as TGTGCCAGCAGTCGAGAGACAGGGACTCCCTATGGCTACACCTTC.

The CDR3 nucleotides read TGTGCCAGCAGTTTATCCCCGGGAGGATACTACGAGCAGTACTTC. This sequence encodes CASSLSPGGYYEQYF. The chain couples TRBV27 to TRBJ2-7; 7 bases align to TRBD2. V lost 0 bases, J lost 3 bases, and 5 bases stayed unmatched. CDR3 length: 15 amino acids. CDR1 is MNHEY, CDR2 SMNVEV, per germline (reference sequence).

The sample holds one count of this clone. The V call is TRBV5-1, the J call TRBJ2-5, with unresolved D. CDR3 length: 15 residues. V was pared by 2 bases and J by 2 bases, with 13 bases between. Germline loops: CDR1 SGHRS, CDR2 YFSETQ. The CDR3 bases are TGCGCCAGCAGCTTTCTCAGTGTGCTACAAGAGACCCAGTACTTC. Encoded protein: CASSFLSVLQETQYF.

This rearrangement joins TRBV18 to TRBJ2-5; 12 nucleotides agree with TRBD1. The CDR3 has 17 amino acids. CDR1 KGHSH and CDR2 LQKENI come from the germline V gene. J gave up 5 bases and V 3 bases, and 10 bases lay outside the gene matches. This CDR3 reads CASSPRGQGASGETQYF. The CDR3 DNA sequence: TGTGCCAGCTCACCGAGGGGACAGGGGGCGTCGGGGGAGACCCAGTACTTC.

This clone was detected only a few times. The rearrangement joins TRBV21-1 to TRBJ1-5. TRBV21-1 is noted as a pseudogene. This CDR3 is built from 14 residues. The CDR3 coding sequence is TGTGCCAGCAGCCCCCGGGCCCGAGATCAGCCCCAGCATTTT. Translation gives CASSPRARDQPQHF.

This chain joins TRBV7-3 and TRBJ2-2; weak D call: TRBD1 (5 bases). The germline V and J ends were trimmed by 8 bases and 4 bases, with 14 bases remaining between them. Germline CDR1 SGHTA, CDR2 FQGTGA. This CDR3 comprises 14 residues. The CDR3 sequence is CASSIGQGTGELFF. The CDR3 DNA is TGTGCCAGCTCGATCGGGCAGGGCACCGGGGAGCTGTTTTTT.

V is TRBV6-5 and J is TRBJ2-5; the D gene is possibly TRBD2 (5 bases). Germline V CDR1 and CDR2: MNHEY, SVGAGI. The CDR3 spans 12 residues. V shed 10 bases and J shed 0 bases, with 9 bases lying between them. The CDR3 DNA reads as TGTGCCACGGGAATGTACCAAGAGACCCAGTACTTC. It encodes CATGMYQETQYF.

DNA of the CDR3: TGTGCCAGCAGTTACTTGGAGGGACGGTTTAATGAAAAACTGTTTTTT. Translating it yields CASSYLEGRFNEKLFF. The V call is TRBV6-2 or TRBV6-3, the J call TRBJ1-4; a possible D gene is TRBD1 (5 bases). The CDR3 is 16 amino acids. Germline V gene data show CDR1 as MNHEY and CDR2 as SVGEGT. V lost 1 base to trimming and J lost 4 bases, with 13 bases between them.

The chain joins TRBV10-3 to TRBJ1-2; D gene unclear. Trimming stripped 0 bases from V and 4 bases from J, with 9 bases between. CDR3 length: 14 amino acids. The germline gives CDR1 ENHRY, CDR2 SYGVKD. The CDR3 DNA reads as TGTGCCATCAGTGAGTCAGGTAGCGGCTATGGCTACACCTTC. Translated, it gives CAISESGSGYGYTF.

The CDR3 sequence: CASSSVPGQGAGTEAFF. The DNA for the CDR3 is TGTGCCAGCAGTTCCGTCCCGGGACAGGGGGCGGGCACTGAAGCTTTCTTT. V and J are TRBV27 and TRBJ1-1, with TRBD1 identical over 12 bases. V trimming: 4 bases; J trimming: 4 bases; junction bases outside the gene matches: 10. The CDR3 has 17 amino acids. Germline V gene sequence: CDR1 MNHEY, CDR2 SMNVEV (reference sequence).

This chain links TRBV28 with TRBJ1-2; D is undetermined. The V gene lost 8 bases and the J gene lost 4 bases, with 14 bases spanning the gap. The V gene's germline CDR1 is MDHEN and CDR2 SYDVKM. The CDR3 sequence is 13 residues long. Here the CDR3 DNA reads TGTGCCAGCTCAATGGTCCAAGCCTATGGCTACACCTTC. Its translation is CASSMVQAYGYTF.

In regard to this clone: The identical CDR3 is also encoded by other nucleotide sequences in the sample. The chain uses TRBV5-1 and TRBJ1-1; weak D call: TRBD1 (5 bases). Germline CDR1 reads SGHRS; CDR2 reads YFSETQ. The CDR3 consists of 14 residues. Trimming removed 4 bases from V and 1 base from J, with 11 bases in between. CDR3 bases: TGCGCCAGCAGCCCAGGGACGGGGAACACTGAAGCTTTCTTT. Protein: CASSPGTGNTEAFF.

This sequence joins TRBV16 and TRBJ1-5; 9 nucleotides align to TRBD1. CDR1 and CDR2 (germline): KGHSY, FQNENV. The J segment lost 4 bases and the V segment lost 3 bases, leaving 1 base of the junction unmatched. The CDR3 totals 14 residues. CDR3 nucleotides: TGTGCCAGCAGCCAGGACAGGGGTAATCAGCCCCAGCATTTT. It yields the protein CASSQDRGNQPQHF.

This clone was picked up a small number of times. This sequence joins TRBV7-9 and TRBJ1-6, with D possibly being TRBD1 (5 bases). This CDR3 spans 15 amino acids. Germline CDR1 is SEHNR and CDR2 is FQNEAQ (reference sequence). V was cut by 5 bases and J by 7 bases, with 15 bases left in between. Here the CDR3 DNA reads TGTGCCAGCAGCCCGCTCGGGGGTAGCAATTCACCCCTCCACTTT. It yields the protein CASSPLGGSNSPLHF.

The genes are TRBV7-2 and TRBJ2-1; 14 bases agree with TRBD2. The CDR3 is 15 residues long. Losses at the gene ends were 5 bases for V and 16 bases for J; bases not matched to a gene: 13. Germline CDR1 and CDR2: SGHTA and FQGNSA. The CDR3: CASSPSGLAGAGLFF. The DNA of the CDR3 is TGTGCCAGCAGCCCATCGGGACTAGCGGGAGCAGGTTTATTCTTC.

The V and J genes are TRBV6-5 and TRBJ2-5; D is uncertain. Trimming removed 1 base from V and 1 base from J, with 7 bases in between. From germline, CDR1 is MNHEY and CDR2 SVGAGI. The CDR3 consists of 14 residues. In DNA, the CDR3 is TGTGCCAGCAGTTACTTCGGACGCCAAGAGACCCAGTACTTC. Its translation is CASSYFGRQETQYF.

The chain joins TRBV10-2 to TRBJ2-7, with a tentative D call TRBD2 (5 bases). Per germline, CDR1 WSHSY and CDR2 SAAADI. This CDR3 is 14 amino acids long. Trimming pared 5 bases from V and 2 bases from J, leaving 13 bases between. The CDR3 coding sequence is TGCGCCAGCAGTTATGGAGGTGTCACCTACGAGCAGTACTTC. It yields the protein CASSYGGVTYEQYF.

This clone was detected only a few times. CDR3 sequence (DNA): TGCGCCAGCAGCCAGACAGGAGATCAGCCCCAGCATTTT. Translating it yields CASSQTGDQPQHF. The rearrangement uses TRBV4-3 and TRBJ1-5; D perhaps matches TRBD1 (6 bases). The V end lost 3 bases, the J end lost 5 bases, and 8 bases lay between the germline ends. From germline, CDR1 is LGHNA and CDR2 YSLEER. This CDR3 is built from 13 residues.

The rearrangement uses TRBV4-1 and TRBJ2-2; possibly TRBD1 for D (6 bases). Germline V lookup: CDR1 MGHRA, CDR2 YSYEKL. V shed 0 bases and J shed 3 bases, with 14 bases lying between them. The CDR3 covers 17 residues. CDR3 nucleotide sequence: TGCGCCAGCAGCCAAGATCTGGGGACAACCGACACCGGGGAGCTGTTTTTT. Translated, it gives CASSQDLGTTDTGELFF.

This clone was observed once. The V and J genes are TRBV4-1 and TRBJ2-4; D is ambiguous. The V and J ends lost 2 bases and 5 bases respectively, with 13 bases between them. The CDR3 consists of 15 residues. CDR1 and CDR2 (germline): MGHRA, YSYEKL. The CDR3 sequence: CASSQKSTVENIQYF. Here the CDR3 DNA reads TGCGCCAGCAGCCAAAAATCCACAGTGGAAAACATTCAGTACTTC.